A selection of T cell receptor beta chains follows, all from one sample in a study of blood T cell repertoires in COVID-19. Only in-frame clones appear in the TCRdb table, and some are missing; sequencing was by immunoSEQ multiplex PCR. The sample consists of approximately 300,000 clones, 80% to 90% of them appearing once. Sequenced material: PBMCs or T cells enriched from blood (not recorded which). Receptor source: a young woman who had recovered from COVID-19. CDR3s leave out the opening cysteine and the closing phenylalanine or tryptophan.

j_call: TRBJ1-4
v_call: TRBV7-2
cdr3_aa: ASSLARGATNEKLF

j_call: TRBJ2-1
v_call: TRBV24-1
cdr3_aa: ATSDRIGTSVNEQF

j_call: TRBJ2-2
v_call: TRBV28
cdr3_aa: ASSFQGSTGELF

j_call: TRBJ2-3
v_call: TRBV29-1
cdr3_aa: SVWRGDRGIGDTQY

j_call: TRBJ2-7
v_call: TRBV3-1/TRBV3-2
cdr3_aa: ASSQTRMATFEQY

j_call: TRBJ2-3
v_call: TRBV27
cdr3_aa: ASSDSGGASDTQY

j_call: TRBJ2-2
v_call: TRBV4-2
cdr3_aa: ASSQGGHTGELF

j_call: TRBJ1-2
v_call: TRBV5-4
cdr3_aa: ASSLPGQQYGYT

j_call: TRBJ1-1
v_call: TRBV11-3
cdr3_aa: ASRGEGNTEAF

j_call: TRBJ2-7
v_call: TRBV11-2
cdr3_aa: ASSRGQGARYEQY

j_call: TRBJ1-5
v_call: TRBV15
cdr3_aa: ATSRELAADQPQH

j_call: TRBJ1-1
v_call: TRBV4-2
cdr3_aa: ASSQVGQGGDTEAF

j_call: TRBJ2-6
v_call: TRBV4-2
cdr3_aa: ASSQGGSGANVLT

j_call: TRBJ1-5
v_call: TRBV14
cdr3_aa: ASSHQAGQPQH

j_call: TRBJ2-7
v_call: TRBV2
cdr3_aa: ASRRGGTGDYEQY

j_call: TRBJ2-7
v_call: TRBV6-5
cdr3_aa: ASSYGPLVEQY

j_call: TRBJ1-5
v_call: TRBV4-2
cdr3_aa: ASSLTGIDSNQPQH

j_call: TRBJ1-1
v_call: TRBV5-1
cdr3_aa: ASSLSPMVGAF

j_call: TRBJ2-2
v_call: TRBV7-7
cdr3_aa: ASSPYPRLAGVNTGELF

j_call: TRBJ1-2
v_call: TRBV28
cdr3_aa: ASRRPVSYPFYGYT

j_call: TRBJ1-2
v_call: TRBV10-3
cdr3_aa: AIRALDRDGYT

j_call: TRBJ2-6
v_call: TRBV4-2
cdr3_aa: ASSQAGLADGANVLT

j_call: TRBJ1-1
v_call: TRBV7-9
cdr3_aa: ASSLVGAGTEAF

j_call: TRBJ1-1
v_call: TRBV19
cdr3_aa: ASSIRLEGTEAF

j_call: TRBJ1-5
v_call: TRBV28
cdr3_aa: ASSPLPGFVQPQH

j_call: TRBJ2-7
v_call: TRBV7-2
cdr3_aa: ASSLGGGLYEQY

j_call: TRBJ2-4
v_call: TRBV6-5
cdr3_aa: ASSSLDGIAKNIQY

j_call: TRBJ2-3
v_call: TRBV5-6
cdr3_aa: ASSLVGQGGNTQY

j_call: TRBJ2-7
v_call: TRBV6-5
cdr3_aa: ASRVTGPYEQY

j_call: TRBJ2-1
v_call: TRBV13
cdr3_aa: ASRLSSGGYNEQF

j_call: TRBJ2-7
v_call: TRBV28
cdr3_aa: ASSFPLGWAH

j_call: TRBJ2-5
v_call: TRBV14
cdr3_aa: ASSQGGPKQETQY

j_call: TRBJ1-2
v_call: TRBV7-2
cdr3_aa: ASSLAPGLGYGYT

j_call: TRBJ2-3
v_call: TRBV4-1
cdr3_aa: ASSQPEASPSTDTQY

j_call: TRBJ1-1
v_call: TRBV10-3
cdr3_aa: AISDKGSTEAF

j_call: TRBJ2-5
v_call: TRBV9
cdr3_aa: ASSALAGTSFRAQY

j_call: TRBJ1-1
v_call: TRBV13
cdr3_aa: ASSSGQRHLFVTEAF

j_call: TRBJ1-1
v_call: TRBV11-2
cdr3_aa: ASSLGGRGAF

j_call: TRBJ1-2
v_call: TRBV5-4
cdr3_aa: ASSQDREVGYT

j_call: TRBJ1-1
v_call: TRBV10-3
cdr3_aa: AISEPLTGTEAF

j_call: TRBJ2-7
v_call: TRBV27
cdr3_aa: ASRARDIEPYEQY

j_call: TRBJ1-1
v_call: TRBV19
cdr3_aa: ASKRHHRDTEAF